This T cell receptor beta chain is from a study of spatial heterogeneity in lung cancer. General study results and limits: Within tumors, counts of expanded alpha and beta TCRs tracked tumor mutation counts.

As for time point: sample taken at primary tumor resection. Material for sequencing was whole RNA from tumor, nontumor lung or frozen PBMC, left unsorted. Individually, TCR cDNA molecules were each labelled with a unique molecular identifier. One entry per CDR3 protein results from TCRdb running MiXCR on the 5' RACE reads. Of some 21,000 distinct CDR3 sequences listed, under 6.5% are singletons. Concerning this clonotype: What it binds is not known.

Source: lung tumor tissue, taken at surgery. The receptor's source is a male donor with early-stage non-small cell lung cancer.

CDR3 in amino acids: CAWSVLAPTEQFF. Here the CDR3 DNA reads TGTGCCTGGAGTGTACTAGCCCCGACTGAGCAGTTCTTC. The chain combines TRBV30 with TRBJ2-1; perhaps TRBD2 as D (6 bases). Trimming removed 0 bases at V and 9 bases at J, with 12 bases between. The CDR3 loop spans 13 amino acids. CDR1 GTSNPN and CDR2 SVGIG come from the germline V gene (reference sequence).